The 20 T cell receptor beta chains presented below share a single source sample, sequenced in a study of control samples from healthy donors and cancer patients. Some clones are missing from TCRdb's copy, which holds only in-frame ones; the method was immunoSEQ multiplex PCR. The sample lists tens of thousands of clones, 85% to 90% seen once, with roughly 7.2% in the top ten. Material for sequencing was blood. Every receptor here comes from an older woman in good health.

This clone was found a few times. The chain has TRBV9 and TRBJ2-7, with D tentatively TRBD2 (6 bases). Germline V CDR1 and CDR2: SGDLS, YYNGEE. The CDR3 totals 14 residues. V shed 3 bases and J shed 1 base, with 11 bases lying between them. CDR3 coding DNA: TGTGCCAGCAGCGAAGGAGGGTCATCCTACGAGCAGTACTTC. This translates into CASSEGGSSYEQYF.

The CDR3 nucleotides read TGTGCCAGCAGCTCCCATTTCGGGGAGCGGGAGACGAACACCGGGGAGCTGTTTTTT. Amino acid sequence: CASSSHFGERETNTGELFF. This sequence joins TRBV7-3 and TRBJ2-2, with 8 bases matching TRBD2. V gave up 4 bases and J gave up 0 bases; unmatched junction bases: 13. This CDR3 has 19 residues. CDR1 and CDR2 from the germline V gene are SGHTA and FQGTGA.

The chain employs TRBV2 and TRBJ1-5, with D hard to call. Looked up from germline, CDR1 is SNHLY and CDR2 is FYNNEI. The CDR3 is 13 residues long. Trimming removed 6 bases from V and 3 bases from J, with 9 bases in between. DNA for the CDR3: TGTGCCAGCAGGTTACAGTTCAATCAGCCCCAGCATTTT. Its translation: CASRLQFNQPQHF.

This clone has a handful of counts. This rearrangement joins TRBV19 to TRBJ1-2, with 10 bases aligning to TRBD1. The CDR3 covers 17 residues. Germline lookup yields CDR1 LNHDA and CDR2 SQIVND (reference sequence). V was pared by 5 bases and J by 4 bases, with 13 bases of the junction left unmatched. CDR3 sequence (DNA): TGTGCCAGTAGTCGACCTGGGACAGGGGAGAGCTTCTATGGCTACACCTTC. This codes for CASSRPGTGESFYGYTF.

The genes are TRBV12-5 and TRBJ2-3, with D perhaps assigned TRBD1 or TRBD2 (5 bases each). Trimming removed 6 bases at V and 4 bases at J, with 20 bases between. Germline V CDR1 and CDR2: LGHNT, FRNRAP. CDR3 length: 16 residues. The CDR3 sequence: CASGTGPPGIPDTQYF. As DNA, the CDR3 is TGTGCTAGTGGCACGGGACCACCTGGGATCCCAGATACGCAGTATTTT.

The CDR3 bases are TGTGCCAGCAGCCAACTAGTAGGTACTGTGCAGTACTTC. It specifies CASSQLVGTVQYF. This chain connects TRBV3-1 (or the pseudogene TRBV3-2) to TRBJ2-7; D is undetermined. This CDR3 contains 13 residues. CDR1 is LGHDT, CDR2 YNNKEL, per germline (reference sequence). V was cut by 2 bases and J by 9 bases, with 14 bases left in between.

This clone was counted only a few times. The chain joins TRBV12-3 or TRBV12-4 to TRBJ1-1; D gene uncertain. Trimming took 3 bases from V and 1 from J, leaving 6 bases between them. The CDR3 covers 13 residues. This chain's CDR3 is CASSFGQNTEAFF. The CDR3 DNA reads TGTGCCAGCAGTTTCGGTCAGAACACTGAAGCTTTCTTT.

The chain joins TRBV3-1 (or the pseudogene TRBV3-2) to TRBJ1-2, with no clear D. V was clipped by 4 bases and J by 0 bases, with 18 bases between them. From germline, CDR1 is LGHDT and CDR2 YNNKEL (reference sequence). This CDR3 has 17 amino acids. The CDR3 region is CASSPHVRAYSNYGYTF. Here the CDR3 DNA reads TGTGCCAGCAGCCCACACGTCCGGGCCTATTCTAACTATGGCTACACCTTC.

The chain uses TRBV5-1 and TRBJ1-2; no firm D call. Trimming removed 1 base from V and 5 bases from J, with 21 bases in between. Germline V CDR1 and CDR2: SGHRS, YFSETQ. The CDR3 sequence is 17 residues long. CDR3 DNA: TGCGCCAGCAGCTTGACCTCTATTCAGGACCGTTCATATGGCTACACCTTC. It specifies CASSLTSIQDRSYGYTF.

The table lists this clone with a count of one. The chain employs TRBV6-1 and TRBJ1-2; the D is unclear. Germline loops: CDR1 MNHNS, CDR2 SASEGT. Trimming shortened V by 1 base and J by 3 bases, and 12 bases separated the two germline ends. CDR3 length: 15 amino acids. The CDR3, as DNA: TGTGCCAGCAGTGAAGGTGGTCCAGCAGACTATGGCTACACCTTC. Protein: CASSEGGPADYGYTF.

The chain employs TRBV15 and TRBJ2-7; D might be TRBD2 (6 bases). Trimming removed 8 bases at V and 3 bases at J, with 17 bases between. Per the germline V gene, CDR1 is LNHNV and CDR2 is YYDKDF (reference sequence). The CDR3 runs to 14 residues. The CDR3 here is CATSFGRGVYEQYF. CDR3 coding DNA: TGTGCCACCTCCTTCGGGCGCGGGGTCTACGAGCAGTACTTC. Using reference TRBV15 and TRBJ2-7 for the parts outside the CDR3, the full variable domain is DAMVIQNPRYQVTQFGKPVTLSCSQTLNHNVMYWYQQKSSQAPKLLFHYYDKDFNNEADTPDNFQSRRPNTSFCFLDIRSPGLGDTAMYLCATSFGRGVYEQYFGPGTRLTVT.

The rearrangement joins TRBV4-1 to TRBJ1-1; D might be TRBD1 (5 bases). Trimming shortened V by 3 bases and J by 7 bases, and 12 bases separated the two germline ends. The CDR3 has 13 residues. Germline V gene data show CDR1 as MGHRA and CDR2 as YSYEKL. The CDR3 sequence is CASSHVRQNEAFF. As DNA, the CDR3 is TGCGCCAGCAGCCACGTGCGACAGAATGAAGCTTTCTTT.

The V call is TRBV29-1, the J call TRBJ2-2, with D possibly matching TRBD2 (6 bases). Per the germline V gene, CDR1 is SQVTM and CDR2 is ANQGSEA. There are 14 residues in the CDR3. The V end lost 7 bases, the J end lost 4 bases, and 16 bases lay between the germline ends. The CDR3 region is CSGGDGAFTGELFF. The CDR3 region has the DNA TGCAGCGGCGGGGACGGTGCGTTCACCGGGGAGCTGTTTTTT.

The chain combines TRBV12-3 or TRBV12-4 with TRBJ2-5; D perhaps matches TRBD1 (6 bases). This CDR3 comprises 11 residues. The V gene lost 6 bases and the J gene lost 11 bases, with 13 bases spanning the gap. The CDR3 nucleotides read TGTGCCAGCAGCTCCGGACAGCCTCAGTACTTC. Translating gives CASSSGQPQYF.

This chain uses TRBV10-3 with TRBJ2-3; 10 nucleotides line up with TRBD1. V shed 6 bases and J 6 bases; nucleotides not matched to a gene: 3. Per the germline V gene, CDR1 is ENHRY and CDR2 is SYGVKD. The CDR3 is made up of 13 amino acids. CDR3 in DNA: TGTGCCATCAGGGGGACAGGGGAGGATACGCAGTATTTT. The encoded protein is CAIRGTGEDTQYF.

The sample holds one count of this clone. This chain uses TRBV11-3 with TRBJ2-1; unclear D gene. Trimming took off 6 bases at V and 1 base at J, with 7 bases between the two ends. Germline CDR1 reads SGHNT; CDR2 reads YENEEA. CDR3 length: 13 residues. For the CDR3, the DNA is TGTGCCAGCAGTTCCTCATCCTACAATGAGCAGTTCTTC. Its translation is CASSSSSYNEQFF.

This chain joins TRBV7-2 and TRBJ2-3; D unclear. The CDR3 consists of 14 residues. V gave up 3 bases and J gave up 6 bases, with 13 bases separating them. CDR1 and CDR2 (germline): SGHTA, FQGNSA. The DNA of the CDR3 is TGTGCCAGCAGCTTTAATCACGGTGGGGATACGCAGTATTTT. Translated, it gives CASSFNHGGDTQYF.

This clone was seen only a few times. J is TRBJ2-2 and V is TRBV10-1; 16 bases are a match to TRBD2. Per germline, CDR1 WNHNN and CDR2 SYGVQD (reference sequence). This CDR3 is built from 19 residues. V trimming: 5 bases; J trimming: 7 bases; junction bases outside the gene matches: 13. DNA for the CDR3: TGCGCCAGCAGTAGGAGGGGACTAGCGGGAGGGGAGTGTCACGGGGAGCTGTTTTTT. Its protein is CASSRRGLAGGECHGELFF.

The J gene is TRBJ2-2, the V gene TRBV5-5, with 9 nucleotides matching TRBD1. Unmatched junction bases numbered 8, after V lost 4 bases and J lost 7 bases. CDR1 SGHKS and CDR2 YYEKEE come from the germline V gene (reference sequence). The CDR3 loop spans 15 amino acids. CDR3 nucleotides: TGTGCCAGCAGCCTCGCACAGGGGGCGGGCGGGGAGCTGTTTTTT. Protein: CASSLAQGAGGELFF. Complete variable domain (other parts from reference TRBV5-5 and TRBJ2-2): DAGVTQSPTHLIKTRGQQVTLRCSPISGHKSVSWYQQVLGQGPQFIFQYYEKEERGRGNFPDRFSARQFPNYSSELNVNALLLGDSALYLCASSLAQGAGGELFFGEGSRLTVL.

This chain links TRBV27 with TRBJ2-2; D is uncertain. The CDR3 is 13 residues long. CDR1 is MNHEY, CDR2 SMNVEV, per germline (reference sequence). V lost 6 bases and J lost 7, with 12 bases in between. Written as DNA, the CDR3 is TGTGCCAGCAGCCCCAGGCGTCTCGGGGAGCTGTTTTTT. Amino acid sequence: CASSPRRLGELFF.